This TCR beta chain was sequenced during a study of blood T cell repertoires in COVID-19. Per the authors' pipeline: Amplifying reference gene primers gave estimates of nucleated cell counts. The assay was immunoSEQ multiplex PCR, and TCRdb's table has in-frame clones only and misses some. D and trimming were read from the DNA, whereas the V and J calls and clone size are those reported in that table. The table lists approximately 76,000 clones, about 85% of them singletons. The sequence came from a woman aged 80 or over with active or convalescent COVID-19. The sequencing sample was made of peripheral blood.

The CDR3 is CASSSLRGTGGYGYTF. In DNA, the CDR3 is TGTGCCAGCAGCTCCCTCCGGGGGACAGGGGGTTATGGCTACACCTTC. The chain recombines TRBV13 with TRBJ1-2; 11 nucleotides line up with TRBD1. This CDR3 is built from 16 residues. V lost 4 bases, J lost 5 bases, and 9 bases stayed unmatched. CDR1 and CDR2 from the germline V gene are PRHDT and FYEKMQ (reference sequence).